This passage covers 8 T cell receptor beta chains from one sample sequenced in a study of CD8 T cells in ankylosing spondylitis. TCRdb analysed the 5' RACE reads with MiXCR anew, one entry per CDR3 protein. Of approximately 340,000 distinct CDR3 sequences in the sample, about 15% are singletons; the top ten hold 0.9% to 1.2%. The sequenced sample consisted of blood, either unsorted or a sorted T cell fraction (not recorded which). Receptors were obtained from a male donor with ankylosing spondylitis or in good health (not recorded which).

The V call is TRBV4-2, the J call TRBJ2-7, with a weak D call TRBD1 (6 bases). V lost 0 bases and J 2 bases, leaving 8 bases between the germline ends. This CDR3 spans 14 amino acids. Per the germline V gene, CDR1 is LGHNA and CDR2 is YNFKEQ. CDR3 in amino acids: CASSQDRTAYEQYF. For the CDR3, the DNA is TGTGCCAGCAGCCAAGACAGGACAGCCTACGAGCAGTACTTC.

Ten or more counts support this clonotype. The chain links TRBV3-1 to TRBJ1-3, with D unresolved. Between the trimmed V and J ends, which lost 0 bases and 5 bases, there was a span of 17 bases. Germline V gene data show CDR1 as LGHDT and CDR2 as YNNKEL (reference sequence). The CDR3 spans 17 residues. In DNA form, the CDR3 reads TGTGCCAGCAGCCAAGAACGGCTCCAACTGGCCCGAAACACCATATATTTT. Translation: CASSQERLQLARNTIYF.

The chain couples TRBV14 to TRBJ2-3; no reliable D call. CDR1 is SGHDN, CDR2 FVKESK, per germline. CDR3 length: 13 amino acids. The V gene lost 3 bases and the J gene lost 5 bases, with 9 bases spanning the gap. The CDR3 region is CASSHFPRDTQYF. Written as DNA, the CDR3 is TGTGCCAGCAGCCATTTTCCGCGAGATACGCAGTATTTT. The entire variable domain, with the rest obtained from reference TRBV14 and TRBJ2-3, is as follows: EAGVTQFPSHSVIEKGQTVTLRCDPISGHDNLYWYRRVMGKEIKFLLHFVKESKQDESGMPNNRFLAERTGGTYSTLKVQPAELEDSGVYFCASSHFPRDTQYFGPGTRLTVL.

The sample holds a few counts of this clonotype. The V gene is TRBV10-3, the J gene TRBJ2-7, with 10 bases identical to TRBD2. V trimming: 3 bases; J trimming: 0 bases; junction bases outside the gene matches: 11. This CDR3 has 18 amino acids. CDR1 ENHRY and CDR2 SYGVKD come from the germline V gene. The CDR3 sequence: CAISENRRAGGTSYEQYF. The CDR3 DNA follows: TGTGCCATCAGTGAAAACCGACGAGCGGGAGGGACCTCCTACGAGCAGTACTTC.

V and J are TRBV18 and TRBJ2-3; D might be TRBD2 (6 bases). The germline gives CDR1 KGHSH, CDR2 LQKENI. V lost 3 bases and J lost 8, with 12 bases in between. The CDR3 covers 13 residues. The CDR3 is CASSPRDSGTQYF. The CDR3 region has the DNA TGTGCCAGCTCACCGCGGGACTCCGGTACGCAGTATTTT.

This clonotype has a count of ten or more. The gene calls are TRBV10-3 and TRBJ2-1; 10 bases agree with TRBD2. The CDR3 is made up of 15 amino acids. The trim removed 10 bases at V and 10 bases at J, leaving 16 bases unmatched. The germline V gene has CDR1 ENHRY and CDR2 SYGVKD. This chain's CDR3 is CATQPAGGPPREQFF. The CDR3 bases are TGTGCCACCCAGCCAGCGGGGGGGCCCCCCAGGGAGCAGTTCTTC.

This clonotype was detected only a few times. The chain links TRBV18 to TRBJ2-3, with D perhaps matching TRBD1 (6 bases). Germline CDR1 is KGHSH and CDR2 is LQKENI. The CDR3 length is 16 residues. V lost 6 bases, J lost 5 bases, and 21 bases lay in between. The CDR3 sequence: CASSYNSGARGDTQYF. The CDR3 region has the DNA TGTGCCAGCTCGTACAATTCAGGGGCCAGGGGAGATACGCAGTATTTT.

This clonotype was seen a few times. The rearrangement uses TRBV10-2 and TRBJ1-4; no firm D call. CDR3 length equals 14 residues. Germline loops: CDR1 WSHSY, CDR2 SAAADI. Trimming cost V 8 bases and J 0 bases, with 10 bases left between them. CDR3 sequence reads: CASSWSSTNEKLFF. The CDR3 DNA is TGCGCCAGCTCCTGGTCCTCAACTAATGAAAAACTGTTTTTT.